This T cell receptor beta chain came from a study of regulatory T cells in long-lasting Graves disease. Time point reported: newly diagnosed GD, antithyroid drugs for less than 3 months. RNA isolated from PBMCs was used to make the TCR library. This clonotype showed up many times. Germline lookup yields CDR1 GTSNPN and CDR2 SVGIG (reference sequence). V was trimmed by 4 bases and J by 3 bases, leaving 9 bases between them. The CDR3 is made up of 12 amino acids. Construction of TCR beta libraries relied on iRepertoire HTBI primers and on Arm-PCR targeting CDR3 regions. TCRdb re-derived calls from the multiplex PCR reads in MiXCR, one entry per CDR3 protein. The sample lists a few hundred thousand distinct CDR3 sequences, roughly 17% occurring once. The same sample was also used in a study of T cells in Graves' hyperthyroidism and ophthalmopathy.

Sequencing used peripheral blood mononuclear cells (PBMCs), obtained at new diagnosis, from a patient treated with antithyroid drugs. The source of this sequence is a woman aged 18 to 35 with Graves disease. The J gene is TRBJ1-2, the V gene TRBV30; D ambiguous. CDR3 coding DNA: TGTGCCTGGATACTCAATGACTATGGCTACACCTTC. Encoded protein: CAWILNDYGYTF.